These 30 T cell receptor beta chains originate from one sample sequenced in a study of T cell responses to AZD1222 COVID-19 vaccine. The repertoire was sequenced with immunoSEQ multiplex PCR; TCRdb's copy has only in-frame clones and lacks some. The sample yields about 130,000 clones, more than 85% seen once. The material sequenced was peripheral blood, taken on day 0 of AZD1222 vaccination. Receptors were obtained from an adult in good health.

V usage is TRBV7-9 and J usage is TRBJ2-1; the D is unclear. CDR1 and CDR2 from the germline V gene are SEHNR and FQNEAQ (reference sequence). The V gene lost 0 bases and the J gene lost 14 bases, with 17 bases spanning the gap. There are 14 residues in the CDR3. The CDR3 DNA reads as TGTGCCAGCAGCTTAGCCGTTGACCTCCCGCGGAAGTTCTTC. Residues: CASSLAVDLPRKFF.

V usage is TRBV5-1 and J usage is TRBJ1-5, with 7 bases aligning to TRBD1. Germline CDR1 reads SGHRS; CDR2 reads YFSETQ. The CDR3 runs to 14 residues. J lost 4 bases, V lost 4 bases, and 5 bases had no gene match. CDR3: CASSVTGTNQPQHF. The CDR3 DNA sequence: TGCGCCAGCAGCGTGACAGGGACAAATCAGCCCCAGCATTTT.

The chain uses TRBV19 and TRBJ1-4; D possibly corresponds to TRBD1 (5 bases). The V end lost 8 bases, the J end lost 8 bases, and 15 bases lay between the germline ends. Germline loops: CDR1 LNHDA, CDR2 SQIVND (reference sequence). The CDR3 is 13 residues long. The CDR3 DNA is TGTGCCAGTTCGACGGGGGGAAGCGAAAAACTGTTTTTT. Its translation is CASSTGGSEKLFF.

This chain joins TRBV9 and TRBJ1-2; 11 bases map to TRBD1. The length of the CDR3 is 16 residues. Germline values: CDR1 SGDLS, CDR2 YYNGEE. V gave up 0 bases and J gave up 4 bases; unmatched junction bases: 5. The CDR3 DNA sequence: TGTGCCAGCAGCGTAGCAGGGGGACAGGGGGTCTATGGCTACACCTTC. It specifies CASSVAGGQGVYGYTF.

This rearrangement joins TRBV5-5 to TRBJ2-1, with D uncertain. CDR3 length: 19 amino acids. Trimming pared 0 bases from V and 16 bases from J, leaving 35 bases between. Germline CDR1 is SGHKS and CDR2 is YYEKEE (reference sequence). Here the CDR3 DNA reads TGTGCCAGCAGCTTGGGACTCCCTGCTTCTGCTCACTACAATGAGCAGTTTTTCTTC. Translated: CASSLGLPASAHYNEQFFF.

This clone has just one count. The J gene is TRBJ2-1, the V gene TRBV28; no firm D call. Germline loops: CDR1 MDHEN, CDR2 SYDVKM. V was shortened by 3 bases and J by 7 bases, with 7 bases between the two germline ends. CDR3 length: 12 residues. The CDR3 loop reads CASSFSPNEQFF. The CDR3 DNA follows: TGTGCCAGCAGTTTTTCCCCGAATGAGCAGTTCTTC.

The V and J genes are TRBV5-1 and TRBJ2-3; D is tentatively TRBD1 or TRBD2 (5 bases each). The CDR3 extends over 15 amino acids. In germline, CDR1 is SGHRS, CDR2 YFSETQ. Trimming left V 6 bases short and J 2 bases short, with 16 bases between. CDR3 protein: CASNTRDGHTDTQYF. In DNA form, the CDR3 reads TGCGCCAGCAATACCCGGGACGGCCACACAGATACGCAGTATTTT.

V gene TRBV7-6 combines with J gene TRBJ2-3, with no clear D. CDR1 and CDR2 (germline): SGHVS, FNYEAQ. This CDR3 contains 14 residues. Between the trimmed V and J ends, which lost 2 bases and 1 base, there was a span of 7 bases. CDR3 amino acids: CASSLSGGTDTQYF. In DNA form, the CDR3 reads TGTGCCAGCAGCTTAAGTGGGGGCACAGATACGCAGTATTTT.

Only a few counts were recorded for this clone. The chain carries TRBV6-5 and TRBJ2-7; D is perhaps TRBD1 (6 bases). V was shortened by 6 bases and J by 11 bases, with 11 bases between the two germline ends. CDR1 MNHEY and CDR2 SVGAGI come from the germline V gene. The CDR3 has 10 amino acids. The CDR3 sequence is CASRGHREYF. CDR3 nucleotide sequence: TGTGCCAGCAGGGGACACCGGGAGTACTTC.

This chain joins TRBV30 and TRBJ1-1; TRBD1 is a possible D gene (6 bases). V was cut by 2 bases and J by 8 bases, with 9 bases left in between. Germline lookup yields CDR1 GTSNPN and CDR2 SVGIG (reference sequence). CDR3 length: 11 amino acids. In DNA, the CDR3 is TGTGCCTGGAGTCGTGGGACAGAAGCTTTCTTT. It specifies CAWSRGTEAFF.

The chain couples TRBV7-2 to TRBJ2-5; D ambiguous. This CDR3 region has 15 residues. Germline CDR1 SGHTA, CDR2 FQGNSA. V dropped 1 base and J dropped 5 bases, with 14 bases sitting between them. The CDR3 protein is CASSLDGFSAETQYF. The CDR3 DNA reads as TGTGCCAGCAGCTTAGATGGATTTAGTGCGGAGACCCAGTACTTC.

The CDR3 DNA sequence: TGTGCTAGTGGTTTGGACCTAGCCTACGAGCAGTACTTC. As protein: CASGLDLAYEQYF. The rearrangement uses TRBV12-5 and TRBJ2-7, with D unresolved. V lost 1 base, J lost 2 bases, and 6 bases lay in between. In germline, CDR1 is LGHNT, CDR2 FRNRAP. This CDR3 is 13 amino acids long.

This chain connects TRBV27 to TRBJ2-3; the D call may be TRBD1 or TRBD2 (6 bases each). The CDR3 length is 15 residues. Germline values: CDR1 MNHEY, CDR2 SMNVEV (reference sequence). The ends were cut back, 6 bases at V and 3 bases at J, with 16 bases in the middle. CDR3 residues: CASSHLGGGTDTQYF. The CDR3 DNA reads TGTGCCAGCAGCCATTTGGGGGGCGGGACAGATACGCAGTATTTT.

This clone appeared once. The chain employs TRBV9 and TRBJ2-3; 8 bases fit TRBD1. CDR1 SGDLS and CDR2 YYNGEE come from the germline V gene. V shed 2 bases, J shed 0 bases, and the junction held 5 bases outside the gene matches. The CDR3 runs 16 residues. CDR3 region: CASSVAGTGSTDTQYF. CDR3 nucleotide sequence: TGTGCCAGCAGCGTTGCTGGGACAGGCAGCACAGATACGCAGTATTTT.

In this sample, this clone turned up once. Relative to the germline gene, one junction end is altered; a read error may explain this. The chain couples TRBV18 to TRBJ1-2; the D is unclear. The CDR3 covers 12 residues. The germline V gene has CDR1 KGHSH and CDR2 LQKENI. The CDR3 DNA reads as TGTGCCACCTCACTTGGCGGGGATGGCTACACCTTC. This codes for CATSLGGDGYTF.

This sequence joins TRBV5-1 and TRBJ1-2; 7 bases fit TRBD1. Germline V lookup: CDR1 SGHRS, CDR2 YFSETQ. CDR3 length: 19 amino acids. The V segment lost 0 bases and the J segment 4 bases; nucleotides outside the gene matches: 18. The CDR3 reads CASSLDRETGSGVGYGYTF. The CDR3, as DNA: TGCGCCAGCAGCTTGGATCGGGAGACAGGGAGTGGGGTAGGCTATGGCTACACCTTC. Combining the CDR3 with reference TRBV5-1 and TRBJ1-2 gives the whole variable domain KAGVTQTPRYLIKTRGQQVTLSCSPISGHRSVSWYQQTPGQGLQFLFEYFSETQRNKGNFPGRFSGRQFSNSRSEMNVSTLELGDSALYLCASSLDRETGSGVGYGYTFGSGTRLTVV.

V gene TRBV5-8 combines with J gene TRBJ2-1; 7 bases are a match to TRBD1. The CDR3 is made up of 14 amino acids. CDR1 SGHTS and CDR2 YDEGEE come from the germline V gene. The V and J ends lost 6 bases and 6 bases, in that order; junction bases with no gene match: 9. The CDR3 region has the DNA TGTGCCAGCACCCCGGACAGGCACGGCAATGAGCAGTTCTTC. Translating gives CASTPDRHGNEQFF. Full variable domain (outside the CDR3, taken from reference TRBV5-8 and TRBJ2-1): EAGVTQSPTHLIKTRGQQATLRCSPISGHTSVYWYQQALGLGLQFLLWYDEGEERNRGNFPPRFSGRQFPNYSSELNVNALELEDSALYLCASTPDRHGNEQFFGPGTRLTVL.

The rearrangement joins TRBV6-2 or TRBV6-3 to TRBJ1-1, with D perhaps TRBD1 (5 bases). This CDR3 contains 13 residues. Germline V gene data show CDR1 as MNHEY and CDR2 as SVGEGT. The germline V and J ends were trimmed by 4 bases and 4 bases, with 10 bases remaining between them. This CDR3 reads CASSFGTATEAFF. DNA for the CDR3: TGTGCCAGCAGTTTTGGGACCGCCACTGAAGCTTTCTTT.

The chain is built from TRBV5-1 and TRBJ2-7, with D tentatively TRBD1 (5 bases). V was cut by 7 bases and J by 5 bases, with 16 bases left in between. This CDR3 is 13 amino acids long. Germline CDR1 and CDR2: SGHRS and YFSETQ. Written as DNA, the CDR3 is TGCGCCAGCGCCCCAGGGATCCCCCACGAGCAGTACTTC. It translates to CASAPGIPHEQYF.

The J gene is TRBJ1-2, the V gene TRBV15; D is uncertain. The V and J ends lost 5 bases and 5 bases respectively, with 9 bases between them. The germline gives CDR1 LNHNV, CDR2 YYDKDF (reference sequence). The CDR3 loop spans 12 amino acids. As DNA, the CDR3 is TGTGCCACCAGCCCCTTGGGATATGGCTACACCTTC. Translated, it gives CATSPLGYGYTF.

V and J are TRBV2 and TRBJ2-1, with 9 bases lining up with TRBD1. CDR3 length: 15 amino acids. The germline V gene has CDR1 SNHLY and CDR2 FYNNEI. V was pared by 6 bases and J by 4 bases, with 7 bases of the junction left unmatched. Here the CDR3 DNA reads TGTGCCAGCAGGGTCGGACAGGGGAGATACAATGAGCAGTTCTTC. This encodes CASRVGQGRYNEQFF.

The chain joins TRBV28 to TRBJ1-3, with a possible D match to TRBD1 (5 bases). Germline CDR1 reads MDHEN; CDR2 reads SYDVKM. This CDR3 spans 15 amino acids. Trimming removed 6 bases from V and 4 bases from J, with 16 bases in between. CDR3 in amino acids: CASSLAQETGNTIYF. The DNA for the CDR3 is TGTGCCAGCAGCCTGGCACAGGAGACCGGAAACACCATATATTTT.

CDR3 coding DNA: TGTGCCAGCAGCTTGCGGATGGGCAATCAGCCCCAGCATTTT. This codes for CASSLRMGNQPQHF. The J gene is TRBJ1-5, the V gene TRBV5-6; unclear D gene. Per germline, CDR1 SGHDT and CDR2 YYEEEE. This CDR3 is built from 14 residues. V was pared by 1 base and J by 2 bases, with 7 bases between.

The rearrangement joins TRBV5-1 to TRBJ1-1; no reliable D call. The ends were cut back, 4 bases at V and 3 bases at J, with 10 bases in the middle. In germline, CDR1 is SGHRS, CDR2 YFSETQ. This CDR3 comprises 13 residues. CDR3 DNA sequence: TGCGCCAGCAGCCCCCGGACTTACACTGAAGCTTTCTTT. As protein: CASSPRTYTEAFF.

This chain joins TRBV6-5 and TRBJ1-4; 7 bases align to TRBD1. Losses at the gene ends were 4 bases for V and 1 base for J; bases not matched to a gene: 6. Germline loops: CDR1 MNHEY, CDR2 SVGAGI. The CDR3 runs 16 residues. The CDR3 region has the DNA TGTGCCAGCAGTTGGAAGCACAGGGGAACTAATGAAAAACTGTTTTTT. Translated: CASSWKHRGTNEKLFF.

With respect to this clone: The same CDR3 is also encoded by other DNA sequences in this sample. The V and J genes are TRBV9 and TRBJ1-5, with D maybe TRBD1 (5 bases). Germline CDR1 and CDR2: SGDLS and YYNGEE. The CDR3 extends over 15 amino acids. Between the trimmed V and J ends, which lost 0 bases and 1 base, there was a span of 8 bases. The CDR3: CASSVDPGSNQPQHF. For the CDR3, the DNA is TGTGCCAGCAGCGTAGACCCAGGGAGCAATCAGCCCCAGCATTTT.

The V call is TRBV27, the J call TRBJ1-5; the match to TRBD1 covers 7 bases. CDR3 length: 14 amino acids. From germline, CDR1 is MNHEY and CDR2 SMNVEV (reference sequence). The V and J ends lost 5 bases and 3 bases, in that order; junction bases with no gene match: 4. CDR3 nucleotides: TGTGCCAGCAGTAGGACAGGCCTCAATCAGCCCCAGCATTTT. Protein product: CASSRTGLNQPQHF.

This sequence joins TRBV5-4 and TRBJ2-5; 10 positions match TRBD2. The CDR3 loop spans 16 amino acids. V dropped 1 base and J dropped 1; count of bases not matched to a gene: 4. CDR1 SGHNT and CDR2 YYREEE come from the germline V gene (reference sequence). The CDR3 coding sequence is TGTGCCAGCAGCTTGACTAGCGGGATCTTCCAAGAGACCCAGTACTTC. As protein: CASSLTSGIFQETQYF.

V and J are TRBV11-2 and TRBJ1-2, with D tentatively TRBD1 (6 bases). The germline V gene encodes CDR1 SGHAT and CDR2 FQNNGV. This CDR3 is built from 12 residues. Trimming took off 3 bases at V and 7 bases at J, with 9 bases between the two ends. CDR3: CASSLSGVGYTF. The CDR3 DNA is TGTGCCAGCAGCTTGTCAGGGGTTGGCTACACCTTC.

The chain has TRBV10-2 and TRBJ1-5; TRBD1 might be the D (5 bases). The CDR3 covers 15 residues. Trimming removed 0 bases from V and 0 bases from J, with 6 bases in between. CDR1 is WSHSY and CDR2 is SAAADI in the germline V gene. CDR3 residues: CASSESTVSNQPQHF. For the CDR3, the DNA is TGCGCCAGCAGTGAGTCGACAGTTAGCAATCAGCCCCAGCATTTT.